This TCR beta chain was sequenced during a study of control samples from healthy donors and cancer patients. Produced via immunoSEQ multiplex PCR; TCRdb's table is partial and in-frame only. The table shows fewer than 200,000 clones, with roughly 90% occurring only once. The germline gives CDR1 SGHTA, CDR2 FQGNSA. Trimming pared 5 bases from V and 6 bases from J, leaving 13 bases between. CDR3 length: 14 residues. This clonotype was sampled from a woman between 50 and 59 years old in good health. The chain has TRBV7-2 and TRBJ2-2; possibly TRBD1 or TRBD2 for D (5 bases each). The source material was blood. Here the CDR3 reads CASSLIQDSGELFF. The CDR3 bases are TGTGCCAGCAGCCTAATACAGGACTCCGGGGAGCTGTTTTTT.